Listed below are T cell receptor beta chains from one sample, sequenced in a study of human T cells and chemical hapten exposure. TCRdb re-derived calls from the RACE reads in MiXCR, one entry per CDR3 protein. This sample yields 300,000 to 450,000 distinct CDR3 sequences, of which about 5.4% are seen a single time; around 8.8% belongs to the top ten. The starting material was whole blood, obtained in connection with sensitization to the hapten diphenylcyclopropenone (DPC). The receptors stem from a woman aged 18-29 years with alopecia areata. Some clones in this sample may be carry-over from other donors' samples. Each CDR3 is given with its conserved first and last residue. A D gene is named only where the DNA matches it firmly. Expanded clones get a size class; other rows say once, few or many, or leave the size out.

>TRBJ2-3|.|TRBV7-2|many
CASSTFRGGPADTQYF
TGTGCCAGCAGCACGTTCCGGGGAGGCCCGGCAGATACGCAGTATTTT
>TRBJ1-3|.|TRBV6-4|many
CASSVDGSSGNTIYF
TGTGCCAGCAGCGTCGACGGAAGCTCTGGAAACACCATATATTTT
>TRBJ2-7|.|TRBV10-3|few
CATFDRFEDEQYF
TGTGCCACCTTTGACAGGTTCGAGGACGAGCAGTACTTC
>TRBJ1-1|.|TRBV7-8|many
CASSSRQSLSEAFF
TGTGCCAGCAGCTCCCGACAATCCCTCTCTGAAGCTTTCTTT
>TRBJ2-1|TRBD2|TRBV4-2|.
CASSQGGLAGGLSYNEQFF
TGTGCCAGCAGCCAAGGAGGACTAGCGGGGGGGCTTTCGTACAATGAGCAGTTCTTC
>TRBJ1-4|.|TRBV20-1|many
CSASLIGGSNEKLFF
TGCAGTGCTAGTTTAATTGGGGGGAGCAATGAAAAACTGTTTTTT
>TRBJ2-1|TRBD1|TRBV9|few
CASSTRQGNDNEQFF
TGTGCCAGCAGCACCCGACAGGGGAACGACAATGAGCAGTTCTTC
>TRBJ2-3|TRBD1|TRBV12-3/TRBV12-4|.
CASSPRLGQGSTDTQYF
TGTGCCAGCAGTCCTCGCCTAGGACAGGGATCCACAGATACGCAGTATTTT
>TRBJ1-2|.|TRBV28|.
CASSFSENYGYTF
TGTGCCAGCAGTTTTTCGGAGAACTATGGCTACACCTTC
>TRBJ2-1|TRBD2|TRBV7-2|few
CASSSLAGVSYNEQFF
TGTGCCAGCAGCTCGCTAGCGGGGGTCTCCTACAATGAGCAGTTCTTC
>TRBJ2-3|.|TRBV15|.
CATSTWGADVGFFSTDTQYF
TGTGCCACCAGCACTTGGGGTGCCGACGTTGGATTCTTTAGCACAGATACGCAGTATTTT
>TRBJ1-3|.|TRBV18|many
CASSPEALSGNTIYF
TGTGCCAGCTCACCAGAGGCCCTCTCTGGAAACACCATATATTTT
>TRBJ2-1|TRBD2|TRBV5-1|many
CASSPAGAGGWDEQFF
TGCGCCAGCAGCCCCGCCGGAGCGGGGGGTTGGGATGAGCAGTTCTTC
>TRBJ1-1|TRBD1|TRBV18|few
CASSPLTGVLNTEAFF
TGTGCCAGCTCACCACTAACAGGGGTGTTGAACACTGAAGCTTTCTTT
>TRBJ1-2|.|TRBV4-3|.
CASSQDLGDYGYTF
TGCGCCAGCAGCCAAGATCTGGGCGACTATGGCTACACCTTC
>TRBJ1-1|.|TRBV10-3|.
CAITGGLDTEAFF
TGTGCCATCACCGGGGGATTGGACACTGAAGCTTTCTTT
>TRBJ2-3|.|TRBV5-1|few
CASSFEAEGIPGTDTQYF
TGCGCCAGCAGCTTCGAGGCAGAAGGGATCCCCGGAACAGATACGCAGTATTTT
>TRBJ1-3|TRBD1|TRBV5-1|few
CASSPGTGTGNTIYF
TGCGCCAGCAGCCCCGGGACAGGGACTGGAAACACCATATATTTT
>TRBJ2-4|TRBD1|TRBV2|.
CASSEQRQGYRNIQCF
TGTGCCAGCAGTGAACAAAGACAGGGGTATAGAAACATTCAGTGCTTC
>TRBJ2-5|.|TRBV12-3/TRBV12-4|.
CASSPHGQKDMYVETQYF
TGTGCCAGCAGTCCACACGGACAGAAAGATATGTATGTAGAGACCCAGTACTTC
>TRBJ1-6|.|TRBV5-1|.
CASSTRQTNSPLHF
TGCGCCAGCAGCACCCGACAGACTAATTCACCCCTCCACTTT
>TRBJ1-1|.|TRBV7-6|few
CASSSRVRDTEAFF
TGTGCCAGCAGCTCCAGGGTACGTGACACTGAAGCTTTCTTT
>TRBJ2-5|.|TRBV28|.
CASSRPYEYQETQYF
TGTGCCAGCAGCCGCCCATATGAGTACCAAGAGACCCAGTACTTC
>TRBJ1-5|.|TRBV15|many
CATSPRRGNQPQHF
TGTGCCACCAGCCCAAGAAGGGGCAATCAGCCCCAGCATTTT
>TRBJ2-1|TRBD2|TRBV3-1|.
CASSSPMRLAGAHEQFF
TGTGCCAGCAGCTCACCTATGCGACTAGCGGGGGCCCATGAGCAGTTCTTC
>TRBJ1-3|.|TRBV6-6|many
CASNPRGGPGNTIYF
TGTGCCAGCAACCCCCGAGGGGGGCCTGGAAACACCATATATTTT
>TRBJ2-7|TRBD2|TRBV20-1|few
CSARSAGDSYEQYF
TGCAGTGCTAGGAGTGCGGGGGACTCCTACGAGCAGTACTTC
>TRBJ1-1|TRBD1|TRBV2|.
CASSEDRGTEAFF
TGTGCCAGCAGTGAGGACAGGGGCACTGAAGCTTTCTTT
>TRBJ2-1|.|TRBV6-5|few
CASSWSNEQFF
TGTGCCAGCAGTTGGAGCAATGAGCAGTTCTTC
>TRBJ1-1|.|TRBV6-1|.
CASSESTGQNTEAFF
TGTGCCAGCAGTGAGTCGACAGGTCAGAACACTGAAGCTTTCTTT
>TRBJ1-1|.|TRBV20-1|.
CSASLAGRMNTEAFF
TGCAGTGCTAGTTTGGCGGGTAGGATGAACACTGAAGCTTTCTTT
>TRBJ2-7|.|TRBV6-1|many
CASRPGDYEQYF
TGTGCCAGCAGACCGGGGGACTACGAGCAGTACTTC
>TRBJ2-3|TRBD2|TRBV4-1|.
CASRLSGTSTDTQYF
TGCGCCAGCAGACTTAGCGGGACAAGCACAGATACGCAGTATTTT
>TRBJ2-2|TRBD1|TRBV20-1|.
CSARPHRGSSTGELFF
TGCAGTGCTAGACCGCACAGGGGTTCTAGCACCGGGGAGCTGTTTTTT
>TRBJ1-1|.|TRBV4-3|few
CASSRLLGGTAEAFF
TGCGCCAGCAGCCGCCTCTTGGGAGGGACCGCTGAAGCTTTCTTT
>TRBJ1-2|.|TRBV6-5|many
CASNPMEKGGANYGYTF
TGTGCCAGCAACCCCATGGAGAAGGGGGGAGCTAACTATGGCTACACCTTC
>TRBJ2-3|.|TRBV10-3|many
CAISTGPSSTDTQYF
TGTGCCATCAGTACCGGACCGTCTAGCACAGATACGCAGTATTTT
>TRBJ1-3|.|TRBV7-9|once
CASSQGLGPGNTIYF
TGTGCCAGCAGCCAGGGGTTGGGCCCTGGAAACACCATATATTTT
>TRBJ2-3|TRBD1|TRBV6-1|few
CARLRDRGLEGTQYF
TGTGCCAGACTCCGGGACAGGGGACTTGAGGGTACGCAGTATTTT
>TRBJ2-5|TRBD2|TRBV6-2/TRBV6-3|few
CASRLSQSSGGYQETQYF
TGTGCCAGCAGGCTCTCCCAATCTAGCGGGGGCTACCAAGAGACCCAGTACTTC
>TRBJ2-1|.|TRBV4-3|few
CASSPGSGSYNEQFF
TGCGCCAGCAGCCCGGGGAGCGGCTCCTACAATGAGCAGTTCTTC
>TRBJ2-3|.|TRBV3-1|few
CASSQTADTQYF
TGTGCCAGCAGCCAAACAGCGGATACGCAGTATTTT
>TRBJ2-3|TRBD2|TRBV6-2/TRBV6-3|.
CASSYASGGAADTQYF
TGTGCCAGCAGTTACGCGAGCGGGGGGGCGGCTGATACGCAGTATTTT
>TRBJ1-1|.|TRBV29-1|.
CSVIDTEAFF
TGCAGCGTTATCGACACTGAAGCTTTCTTT
>TRBJ1-1|TRBD1|TRBV4-3|many
CASSLYRGGTEAFF
TGCGCCAGCAGCCTATACAGGGGTGGCACTGAAGCTTTCTTT